This T cell receptor beta chain was captured by sequencing in a study of vaccination effects on CD4 cells after COVID-19. Study-level results: Spike-reactive clones found after vaccination in convalescents were mainly new vaccine-induced clones.

The germline V gene has CDR1 SNHLY and CDR2 FYNNEI. CDR3 size: 18 residues. With 5 bases clipped from V and 1 base from J, the junction kept 16 bases outside the gene matches. On this clone: Its antigen is not known.

With 10 to 11 days of culture completed, CD4+ T cells were isolated. Repertoires were generated with immunoSEQ multiplex PCR, while TCRdb's copy carries only in-frame clones and drops some. The data show 45,000 to 50,000 clones, 70% to 80% seen once. This receptor was taken from a human donor who had a prior SARS-CoV-2 infection. V is TRBV2 and J is TRBJ2-7; 8 nucleotides line up with TRBD1. The material sequenced was CD4+ T cells from PBMCs cultured without peptide, taken before COVID-19 vaccination. The CDR3 DNA reads as TGTGCCAGCAGTAAATGGGACAGGCCCAGTTATAATTCCTACGAGCAGTACTTC. Amino acid sequence: CASSKWDRPSYNSYEQYF.